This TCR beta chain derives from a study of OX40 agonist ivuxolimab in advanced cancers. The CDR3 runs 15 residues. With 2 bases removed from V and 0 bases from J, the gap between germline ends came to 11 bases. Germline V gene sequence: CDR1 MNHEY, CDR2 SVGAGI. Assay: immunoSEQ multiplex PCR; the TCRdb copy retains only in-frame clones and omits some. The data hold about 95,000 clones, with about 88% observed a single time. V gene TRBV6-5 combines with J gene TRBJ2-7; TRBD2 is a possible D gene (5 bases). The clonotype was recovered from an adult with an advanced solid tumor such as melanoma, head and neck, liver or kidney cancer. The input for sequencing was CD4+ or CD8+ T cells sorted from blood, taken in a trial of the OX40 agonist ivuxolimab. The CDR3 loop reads CASSYARASSYEQYF. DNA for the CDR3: TGTGCCAGCAGTTACGCGCGGGCGAGCTCCTACGAGCAGTACTTC.